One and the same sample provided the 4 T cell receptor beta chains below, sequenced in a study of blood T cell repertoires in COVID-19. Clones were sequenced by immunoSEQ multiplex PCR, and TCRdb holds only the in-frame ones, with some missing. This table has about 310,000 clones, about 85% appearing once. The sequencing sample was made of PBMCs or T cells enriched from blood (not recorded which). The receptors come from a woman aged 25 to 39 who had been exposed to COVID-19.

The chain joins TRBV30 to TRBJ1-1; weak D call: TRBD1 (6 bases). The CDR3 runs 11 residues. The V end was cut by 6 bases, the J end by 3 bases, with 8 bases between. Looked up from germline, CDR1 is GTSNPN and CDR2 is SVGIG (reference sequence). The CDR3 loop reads CACYRDTEAFF. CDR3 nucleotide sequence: TGTGCCTGCTACAGGGACACTGAAGCTTTCTTT.

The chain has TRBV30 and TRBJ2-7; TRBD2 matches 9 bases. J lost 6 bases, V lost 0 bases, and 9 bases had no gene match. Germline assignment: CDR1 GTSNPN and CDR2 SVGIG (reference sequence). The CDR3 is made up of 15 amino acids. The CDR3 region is CAWSVRGRAAREQYF. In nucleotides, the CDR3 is TGTGCCTGGAGTGTACGCGGGAGGGCGGCACGCGAGCAGTACTTC.

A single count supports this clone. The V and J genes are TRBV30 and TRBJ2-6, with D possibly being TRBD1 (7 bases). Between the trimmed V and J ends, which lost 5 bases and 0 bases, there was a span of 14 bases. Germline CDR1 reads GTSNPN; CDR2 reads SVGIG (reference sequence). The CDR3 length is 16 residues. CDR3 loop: CAWGRGASSGANVLTF. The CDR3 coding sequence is TGTGCCTGGGGCAGGGGGGCAAGCTCTGGGGCCAACGTCCTGACTTTC.

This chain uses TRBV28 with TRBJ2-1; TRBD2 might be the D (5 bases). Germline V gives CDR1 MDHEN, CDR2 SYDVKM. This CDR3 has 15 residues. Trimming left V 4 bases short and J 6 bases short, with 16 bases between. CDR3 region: CASSSRRTGINEQFF. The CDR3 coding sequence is TGTGCCAGCAGTTCCCGAAGGACGGGAATCAATGAGCAGTTCTTC.